The rows below give T cell receptor beta chains drawn from one sample of a study of prognosis after radiotherapy for stage I lung cancer. From the multiplex PCR reads, TCRdb called clonotypes with MiXCR, one entry per CDR3 protein. The sample includes over 15,000 distinct CDR3 sequences, about three fifths of them seen just once. The sequenced sample was PBMCs, obtained before or after stereotactic body radiation therapy (not recorded which). These receptors all stem from a donor over 45 with non-small cell lung cancer. The CDR3 runs from the conserved cysteine through the conserved F or W. The order of the fields is D gene, J gene, V gene, clone size, CDR3 DNA, CDR3 protein. D genes are given only for firm matches. Rows may omit the clone size; those that give it use once, few, many or a size class.

d_call: TRBD2; j_call: TRBJ2-1; v_call: TRBV9; clone_size: many; cdr3_nt: TGTGCCAGCAGCGCCGGACTAGCGGGTCTCAATGAGCAGTTCTTC; cdr3_aa: CASSAGLAGLNEQFF
d_call: .; j_call: TRBJ2-3; v_call: TRBV6-1; clone_size: .; cdr3_nt: TGTGCCAGCGGCCCCTCCGAGTCATATACGCAGTATTTT; cdr3_aa: CASGPSESYTQYF
d_call: TRBD2; j_call: TRBJ2-3; v_call: TRBV7-8; clone_size: .; cdr3_nt: TGTGCCAGCATCTCAAATGGGCGTCTAGCGGGAAGCACAGATACGCAGTATTTT; cdr3_aa: CASISNGRLAGSTDTQYF
d_call: TRBD2; j_call: TRBJ2-7; v_call: TRBV19; clone_size: many; cdr3_nt: TGTGCCAGTAGTACGCTAGCGGGAGTGGCCTACGAGCAGTACTTC; cdr3_aa: CASSTLAGVAYEQYF
d_call: TRBD2; j_call: TRBJ2-3; v_call: TRBV20-1; clone_size: .; cdr3_nt: TGCAGTGCTAGTTACGTGCGGGAGAACACAGATACGCAGTATTTT; cdr3_aa: CSASYVRENTDTQYF
d_call: TRBD1; j_call: TRBJ2-2; v_call: TRBV6-4; clone_size: many; cdr3_nt: TGTGCCAGCAGTGACCAGCAGGGGGTATCAACCGGGGAGCTGTTTTTT; cdr3_aa: CASSDQQGVSTGELFF
d_call: TRBD1; j_call: TRBJ2-3; v_call: TRBV28; clone_size: many; cdr3_nt: TGTGCCAGCAGGGAAACAGGGGCAGATACGCAGTATTTT; cdr3_aa: CASRETGADTQYF
d_call: .; j_call: TRBJ2-3; v_call: TRBV6-9; clone_size: .; cdr3_nt: TGTGCCAGCAGTTTTAATTCGGCAGATACGCAGTATTTT; cdr3_aa: CASSFNSADTQYF
d_call: TRBD1; j_call: TRBJ1-6; v_call: TRBV6-2/TRBV6-3; clone_size: .; cdr3_nt: TGTGCCAGCAGTGAGACCTGGACAGGGGATTCACCCCTCCACTTT; cdr3_aa: CASSETWTGDSPLHF
d_call: .; j_call: TRBJ2-2; v_call: TRBV5-1; clone_size: .; cdr3_nt: TGCGCCAGCAGCTTGGGAGCCTACGGCACCGGGGAGCTGTTTTTT; cdr3_aa: CASSLGAYGTGELFF
d_call: .; j_call: TRBJ1-2; v_call: TRBV19; clone_size: many; cdr3_nt: TGTGCCAGTAGTATAGACCGACAGGCCGATGGCCACACCTTC; cdr3_aa: CASSIDRQADGHTF
d_call: TRBD2; j_call: TRBJ2-1; v_call: TRBV12-3/TRBV12-4; clone_size: medium-sized; cdr3_nt: TGTGCCAGCAGTTTAGGACTAGCGGATGAGCAGTTCTTC; cdr3_aa: CASSLGLADEQFF
d_call: TRBD2; j_call: TRBJ2-1; v_call: TRBV14; clone_size: many; cdr3_nt: TGTGCCAGCAGCCGGCTAGCGGGAGATTACAATGAGCAGTTCTTC; cdr3_aa: CASSRLAGDYNEQFF
d_call: .; j_call: TRBJ2-7; v_call: TRBV19; clone_size: many; cdr3_nt: TGTGCCAGTAGTGTTGGACAGTATAACTACGAGCAGTACTTC; cdr3_aa: CASSVGQYNYEQYF
d_call: .; j_call: TRBJ2-1; v_call: TRBV19; clone_size: .; cdr3_nt: TGTGCCAGTAGTCCTTTATCAGACAATGGGCAGTTCTTC; cdr3_aa: CASSPLSDNGQFF
d_call: .; j_call: TRBJ2-2; v_call: TRBV5-1; clone_size: .; cdr3_nt: TGCGCCAGCAGCCAGCCCGGGACATGGTCCGGGGAGCTGTTTTTT; cdr3_aa: CASSQPGTWSGELFF
d_call: .; j_call: TRBJ1-1; v_call: TRBV10-3; clone_size: many; cdr3_nt: TGTGCCATCAGGGGTGGCACTGAAGCTTTCTTT; cdr3_aa: CAIRGGTEAFF
d_call: .; j_call: TRBJ1-4; v_call: TRBV20-1; clone_size: many; cdr3_nt: TGCAGTGCTAGAAGTTCAGGAGGGGATGAAAAACTGTTTTTT; cdr3_aa: CSARSSGGDEKLFF
d_call: .; j_call: TRBJ2-1; v_call: TRBV25-1; clone_size: .; cdr3_nt: TGTGCCAGCAGCTCCTCCCGACTCAACAATGAGCAGTTCTTC; cdr3_aa: CASSSSRLNNEQFF
d_call: TRBD1; j_call: TRBJ2-2; v_call: TRBV24-1; clone_size: .; cdr3_nt: TGTGCCACCAGTGATTTAAAGGGACAGTACACCGGGGAGCTGTTTTTT; cdr3_aa: CATSDLKGQYTGELFF
d_call: .; j_call: TRBJ1-1; v_call: TRBV7-3; clone_size: medium-sized; cdr3_nt: TGTGCCAGCAGCTACACAGGTGGAACTGAAGCTTTCTTT; cdr3_aa: CASSYTGGTEAFF
d_call: .; j_call: TRBJ2-3; v_call: TRBV7-9; clone_size: .; cdr3_nt: TGTGCCAGCAGCTCCCCGAGGACGCAGTATTTT; cdr3_aa: CASSSPRTQYF
d_call: TRBD1; j_call: TRBJ1-1; v_call: TRBV28; clone_size: many; cdr3_nt: TGTGCCAGCGGGGGCCAGGGGGCCTTCGGAGCTTTCTTT; cdr3_aa: CASGGQGAFGAFF
d_call: .; j_call: TRBJ1-2; v_call: TRBV6-1; clone_size: .; cdr3_nt: TGTGCCAGCAGTGAACAGGTCATGGGTGGCTACACCTTC; cdr3_aa: CASSEQVMGGYTF
d_call: TRBD1; j_call: TRBJ1-2; v_call: TRBV20-1; clone_size: once; cdr3_nt: TGCAGTGCTTCAGGGGGCGCCAGGGGCGGCTACACCTTC; cdr3_aa: CSASGGARGGYTF
d_call: TRBD1; j_call: TRBJ2-7; v_call: TRBV10-3; clone_size: .; cdr3_nt: TGTGCCATCAGTGAGCTAGGGACAGGAGTAACAGAGGGAGAAGTCGAGCAGTACTTC; cdr3_aa: CAISELGTGVTEGEVEQYF
d_call: TRBD2; j_call: TRBJ2-7; v_call: TRBV20-1; clone_size: .; cdr3_nt: TGCAGTCCTAGGGGGACTAGCGGGAGCGGCGGTGACTACGAGCAGTACTTC; cdr3_aa: CSPRGTSGSGGDYEQYF
d_call: .; j_call: TRBJ2-2; v_call: TRBV7-8; clone_size: .; cdr3_nt: TGTGCCAGCAGCTTTCTCAGTGGGGCCGCTCCGTCCACCGTGGAGCTGTTTTTT; cdr3_aa: CASSFLSGAAPSTVELFF
d_call: TRBD1; j_call: TRBJ2-1; v_call: TRBV19; clone_size: many; cdr3_nt: TGTGCCAGTAGTCCGCGACAGGGGGCGGGTGAGCAGTTCTTC; cdr3_aa: CASSPRQGAGEQFF
d_call: .; j_call: TRBJ1-3; v_call: TRBV30; clone_size: .; cdr3_nt: TGTGCCTGGAGTTTGGGGGCAGGATTTGGAAACACCATATATTTT; cdr3_aa: CAWSLGAGFGNTIYF
d_call: .; j_call: TRBJ2-1; v_call: TRBV20-1; clone_size: many; cdr3_nt: TGCAGTGCTAGACCCGCTAGCCCCTACAATGAGCAGTTCTTC; cdr3_aa: CSARPASPYNEQFF